The next 20 T cell receptor beta chains were all read from a single sample in a study of blood T cells in healthy people across ages. Together with a sample-barcoded 5' primer, a J-beta primer mix was included in a second PCR lasting about 7 to 12 cycles. TCRdb reprocessed the 5' RACE reads with MiXCR, giving one entry per CDR3 protein. The sample consists of roughly 800,000 distinct CDR3 sequences, around half of them appearing once. Sequenced: blood. The receptor source for this set is an elderly man in good health.

This clonotype appeared a single time. The CDR3, as DNA: TGTGCCAGCAGCTTGGCTTTTCGTGGGGCCGAGCAGTTCTTC. Translated: CASSLAFRGAEQFF. The rearrangement uses TRBV5-8 and TRBJ2-1; the D gene is possibly TRBD1 (5 bases). CDR1 is SGHTS and CDR2 is YDEGEE in the germline V gene. The V end lost 0 bases, the J end lost 10 bases, and 14 bases lay between the germline ends. This CDR3 contains 14 residues.

The chain uses TRBV20-1 and TRBJ1-1; possible D gene TRBD1, 5 bases. The CDR3 covers 18 residues. Trimming removed 0 bases at V and 5 bases at J, with 25 bases between. Germline assignment: CDR1 DFQATT and CDR2 SNEGSKA (reference sequence). CDR3 region: CSARDGAGTGRGGTEAFF. The DNA for the CDR3 is TGCAGTGCTAGAGATGGCGCAGGCACCGGTCGGGGGGGGACTGAAGCTTTCTTT.

The CDR3 is CASSLTDLSGEQYF. In DNA form, the CDR3 reads TGTGCCAGCAGCCTCACAGACCTGAGTGGCGAGCAGTACTTC. The chain combines TRBV6-5 with TRBJ2-4; D not resolved. The last part of the DNA fits TRBJ2-7 better; the J call may be wrong. Germline V gene sequence: CDR1 MNHEY, CDR2 SVGAGI. The CDR3 contains 14 residues.

V and J are TRBV5-1 and TRBJ2-3, with 8 positions matching TRBD1. There are 13 residues in the CDR3. The germline CDR1 and CDR2 sequences are SGHRS and YFSETQ. After removal of 2 bases from V and 13 bases from J, the junction contained 9 bases not matched to a gene. The CDR3 loop reads CASSFREAGGKYF. The DNA of the CDR3 is TGCGCCAGCAGCTTTCGGGAAGCAGGGGGCAAGTATTTT.

As DNA, the CDR3 is TGTGCCAGCAGTTTACTGGACCCCTACGAGCAGTACTTC. Amino acids: CASSLLDPYEQYF. The V and J genes are TRBV28 and TRBJ2-7; D remains ambiguous. The CDR3 contains 13 residues. Germline V gene sequence: CDR1 MDHEN, CDR2 SYDVKM. The V and J ends lost 2 bases and 2 bases respectively, with 7 bases between them.

This clonotype was picked up a small number of times. The V call is TRBV11-2, the J call TRBJ1-2, with no clear D. V lost 5 bases and J lost 2, with 18 bases in between. Per germline, CDR1 SGHAT and CDR2 FQNNGV. The CDR3 has 16 amino acids. The CDR3 bases are TGTGCCAGCAGCCTCACGATAGGCACATCCAACTATGGCTACACCTTC. Amino acids: CASSLTIGTSNYGYTF.

With respect to this clonotype: Relative to the germline gene, one junction end is altered; a read error may explain this. This chain links TRBV6-2 or TRBV6-3 with TRBJ2-1; weak D call: TRBD2 (6 bases). The J call may be in error: the DNA end matches TRBJ2-7 better. CDR3 length: 13 residues. Germline loops: CDR1 MNHEY, CDR2 SVGEGT. Here the CDR3 reads CTSRDSSSYEQYF. CDR3 sequence (DNA): TGTACCAGCAGGGACTCCAGCTCCTACGAGCAGTACTTC.

The chain employs TRBV7-9 and TRBJ1-2; D is ambiguous. Trimming cost V 2 bases and J 2 bases, with 12 bases left between them. Germline V gene sequence: CDR1 SEHNR, CDR2 FQNEAQ (reference sequence). The CDR3 has 15 residues. The CDR3 loop reads CASSLMPGGNYGYTF. In nucleotides, the CDR3 is TGTGCCAGCAGCTTAATGCCCGGAGGGAACTATGGCTACACCTTC.

V and J are TRBV6-2 or TRBV6-3 and TRBJ1-2; D ambiguous. This CDR3 comprises 13 residues. V was cut by 2 bases and J by 2 bases, with 6 bases left in between. CDR1 and CDR2 from the germline V gene are MNHEY and SVGEGT. CDR3 bases: TGTGCCAGCAGTTACAGGGTGAACTATGGCTACACCTTC. This translates into CASSYRVNYGYTF.

The CDR3 sequence is CSARKGPLNNSPLHF. CDR3 sequence (DNA): TGCAGTGCTAGAAAGGGGCCCCTAAATAATTCACCCCTCCACTTT. The rearrangement uses TRBV20-1 and TRBJ1-6; D is perhaps TRBD1 (5 bases). Germline values: CDR1 DFQATT, CDR2 SNEGSKA (reference sequence). The CDR3 length is 15 residues. Trimming cost V 2 bases and J 5 bases, with 13 bases left between them.

The genes are TRBV9 and TRBJ1-1; D is perhaps TRBD1 (5 bases). This CDR3 has 14 residues. The V gene lost 2 bases and the J gene lost 6 bases, with 14 bases spanning the gap. Germline values: CDR1 SGDLS, CDR2 YYNGEE. CDR3 sequence reads: CASSVGGDRAEAFF. CDR3 in DNA: TGTGCCAGCAGCGTTGGAGGGGATAGGGCTGAAGCTTTCTTT.

The rearrangement links TRBV15 to TRBJ1-2, with 8 bases lining up with TRBD1. The CDR3 totals 15 residues. V lost 0 bases to trimming and J lost 4 bases; unmatched junction nucleotides: 4. Germline loops: CDR1 LNHNV, CDR2 YYDKDF (reference sequence). CDR3 nucleotide sequence: TGTGCCACCAGCAGAGACCAGGGGGCAGTCTATGGCTACACCTTC. It yields the protein CATSRDQGAVYGYTF.

The chain is built from TRBV4-1 and TRBJ2-3; D is possibly TRBD2 (5 bases). Per germline, CDR1 MGHRA and CDR2 YSYEKL. CDR3 length: 15 residues. V lost 3 bases to trimming and J lost 14 bases, with 24 bases between them. CDR3 coding DNA: TGCGCCAGCAGCCAGCTAGCAGTAGAGCACAGATACGCGTATTTT. It specifies CASSQLAVEHRYAYF.

The V gene is TRBV10-3, the J gene TRBJ2-7; no definite D call. This CDR3 contains 13 residues. V lost 7 bases to trimming and J lost 2 bases, with 12 bases between them. Germline CDR1 reads ENHRY; CDR2 reads SYGVKD. CDR3 sequence reads: CAINPGVPYEQYF. In DNA form, the CDR3 reads TGTGCCATCAACCCGGGTGTCCCCTACGAGCAGTACTTC.

The chain couples TRBV2 to TRBJ2-5, with TRBD1 as a possible D gene (6 bases). Trimming left V 10 bases short and J 2 bases short, with 11 bases between. Germline CDR1 SNHLY, CDR2 FYNNEI. This CDR3 has 12 residues. The DNA of the CDR3 is TGTGCCAACCTGGACAGACAAGAGACCCAGTACTTC. Protein sequence: CANLDRQETQYF.

The rearrangement links TRBV24-1 to TRBJ2-1; 7 positions agree with TRBD2. The CDR3 is made up of 13 amino acids. Germline V CDR1 and CDR2: KGHDR, SFDVKD. V dropped 11 bases and J dropped 2; count of bases not matched to a gene: 5. The CDR3 is CAIQAGTYNEQFF. CDR3 DNA: TGTGCCATCCAAGCGGGAACCTACAATGAGCAGTTCTTC.

In regard to this clonotype: An end of the junction does not agree with germline; a read error may underlie this. The J gene is TRBJ1-5, the V gene TRBV12-3 or TRBV12-4; 7 bases match TRBD1. The CDR3 is made up of 15 amino acids. The CDR3 bases are TGTGTCAGCAGTTCCTCTCAGACAGGGAATCAGCCCCAGCATTTT. It translates to CVSSSSQTGNQPQHF.

This clonotype was detected ten times or more. V and J are TRBV20-1 and TRBJ2-7; 8 bases are a match to TRBD2. This CDR3 has 14 residues. Germline CDR1 reads DFQATT; CDR2 reads SNEGSKA (reference sequence). V was pared by 5 bases and J by 3 bases, with 9 bases of the junction left unmatched. This CDR3 reads CSAGLAGLNYEQYF. The CDR3 coding sequence is TGCAGTGCTGGATTAGCGGGACTCAACTACGAGCAGTACTTC.

The J gene is TRBJ1-4, the V gene TRBV27, with 8 bases fitting TRBD1. J gave up 10 bases and V 3 bases, and 10 bases lay outside the gene matches. Germline V CDR1 and CDR2: MNHEY, SMNVEV (reference sequence). This CDR3 has 15 amino acids. CDR3 amino acids: CASSFLQGERGKLFF. The CDR3 coding sequence is TGTGCCAGCAGTTTCCTACAGGGGGAGAGGGGAAAACTGTTTTTT.

The V and J genes are TRBV20-1 and TRBJ2-1, with unresolved D. The V and J ends lost 0 bases and 0 bases respectively, with 9 bases between them. This CDR3 region has 15 residues. Germline V CDR1 and CDR2: DFQATT, SNEGSKA (reference sequence). The CDR3 coding sequence is TGCAGTGCTAGAGATCTGAGAAGCTCCTACAATGAGCAGTTCTTC. As protein: CSARDLRSSYNEQFF.